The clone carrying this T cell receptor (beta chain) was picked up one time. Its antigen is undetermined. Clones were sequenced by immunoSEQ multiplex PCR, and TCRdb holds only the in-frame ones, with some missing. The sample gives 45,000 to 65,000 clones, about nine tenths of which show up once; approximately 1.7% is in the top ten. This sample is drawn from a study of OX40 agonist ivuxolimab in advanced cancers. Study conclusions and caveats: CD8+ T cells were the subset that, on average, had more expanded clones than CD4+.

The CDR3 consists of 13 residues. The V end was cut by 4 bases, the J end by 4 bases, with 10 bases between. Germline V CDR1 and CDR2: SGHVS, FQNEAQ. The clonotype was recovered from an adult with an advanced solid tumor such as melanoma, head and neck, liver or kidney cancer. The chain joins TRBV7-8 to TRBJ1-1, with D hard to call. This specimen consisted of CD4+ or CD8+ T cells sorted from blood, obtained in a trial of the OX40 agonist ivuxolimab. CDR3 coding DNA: TGTGCCAGCAGCTGGGCCCCCGGCACTGAAGCTTTCTTT. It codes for CASSWAPGTEAFF.